The 9 T cell receptor beta chains below all came from one sample that was sequenced in a study of cytomegalovirus exposure and HLA in healthy donors. In the PCR, 60 Vbeta and 13 Jbeta primers were used. Sequenced by immunoSEQ multiplex PCR; TCRdb stores in-frame clones only, minus some. The sample has about 43,000 clones, roughly half seen once; the top ten hold approximately 5.6%. Source material: PBMCs. The source of these receptors is a man aged 55-75 years in good health and CMV-seronegative.

This clone occurred a few times. CDR3 region: CASSVVESGTKFF. The CDR3 nucleotides are TGTGCCAGCAGCGTAGTGGAGAGCGGGACTAAGTTCTTC. The chain couples TRBV9 to TRBJ2-1; 7 bases are a match to TRBD2. The CDR3 extends over 13 amino acids. Germline values: CDR1 SGDLS, CDR2 YYNGEE. V shed 0 bases, J shed 14 bases, and the junction held 8 bases outside the gene matches.

Of note for this clone: Other nucleotide sequences in the sample specify the same CDR3. V gene TRBV4-1 combines with J gene TRBJ2-5; TRBD2 matches 7 bases. The CDR3 spans 13 residues. Germline-derived CDR1 and CDR2 are MGHRA and YSYEKL. V dropped 4 bases and J dropped 4; count of bases not matched to a gene: 3. The CDR3 DNA sequence: TGCGCCAGCAGCCGACTAGCTGGAGAGACCCAGTACTTC. Translation gives CASSRLAGETQYF.

This clone was counted only a few times. The chain recombines TRBV10-2 with TRBJ2-7; no firm D call. Trimming cost V 0 bases and J 1 base, with 10 bases left between them. The CDR3 has 15 residues. Germline V gives CDR1 WSHSY, CDR2 SAAADI. The CDR3 DNA sequence: TGCGCCAGCAGTGAGTCGGCAGATCATTCCTACGAGCAGTACTTC. It encodes CASSESADHSYEQYF.

The chain joins TRBV6-5 to TRBJ2-2; 7 positions match TRBD2. The CDR3 has 15 residues. Looked up from germline, CDR1 is MNHEY and CDR2 is SVGAGI. Trimming at V came to 8 bases and at J to 4 bases, leaving 10 bases not matched to a gene. The CDR3 here is CASLPGRVSTGELFF. DNA of the CDR3: TGTGCCAGCCTTCCTGGGAGGGTTAGCACCGGGGAGCTGTTTTTT.

This clone was observed a handful of times. The J gene is TRBJ1-1, the V gene TRBV29-1; maybe TRBD1 (5 bases). The V gene lost 6 bases and the J gene lost 2 bases, with 16 bases spanning the gap. The CDR3 contains 14 residues. Germline CDR1 is SQVTM and CDR2 is ANQGSEA. This CDR3 reads CSVPGGAGNTEAFF. CDR3 nucleotide sequence: TGCAGCGTCCCGGGGGGAGCAGGTAACACTGAAGCTTTCTTT.

This rearrangement joins TRBV9 to TRBJ2-5, with D possibly matching TRBD2 (5 bases). Trimming shortened V by 2 bases and J by 4 bases, and 6 bases separated the two germline ends. Looked up from germline, CDR1 is SGDLS and CDR2 is YYNGEE. The CDR3 loop spans 12 amino acids. The CDR3: CASSVGGETQYF. The CDR3 nucleotides read TGTGCCAGCAGCGTCGGAGGAGAGACCCAGTACTTC.

The chain links TRBV11-3 to TRBJ2-1; a weak D match, TRBD1 (6 bases). The CDR3 consists of 15 residues. With 3 bases removed from V and 8 bases from J, the gap between germline ends came to 17 bases. The germline CDR1 and CDR2 sequences are SGHNT and YENEEA. CDR3 nucleotides: TGTGCCAGCAGCTTGGGGACCCACAGGGCCGATGAGCAGTTCTTC. Its protein product is CASSLGTHRADEQFF.

The J gene is TRBJ1-1, the V gene TRBV10-3, with 8 bases lining up with TRBD1. The CDR3 spans 14 residues. The germline V gene encodes CDR1 ENHRY and CDR2 SYGVKD. After removal of 4 bases from V and 6 bases from J, the junction contained 7 bases not matched to a gene. CDR3: CAISVKDRESEAFF. In DNA, the CDR3 is TGTGCCATCAGTGTGAAGGACAGGGAGTCTGAAGCTTTCTTT.

The rearrangement uses TRBV7-3 and TRBJ2-1; 7 nucleotides line up with TRBD2. This CDR3 spans 15 amino acids. Per the germline V gene, CDR1 is SGHTA and CDR2 is FQGTGA. The V gene end was trimmed by 3 bases and the J gene end by 4 bases; junction bases not matched to a gene: 6. The CDR3 region has the DNA TGTGCCAGCAGCTTGGCCACGGGAGGTTACAATGAGCAGTTCTTC. Translated, it gives CASSLATGGYNEQFF.